Reported below is one T cell receptor (beta chain). Its antigen is undetermined. PCR used 60 Vbeta primers and 13 Jbeta primers. The protocol was immunoSEQ multiplex PCR, while the TCRdb copy is restricted to in-frame clones and leaves out a portion. The repertoire holds around 54,000 clones, with 82% as singletons. Though nominally healthy at sampling, donors likely had unrecorded immune exposures. This specimen comes from a study of cytomegalovirus exposure and HLA in healthy donors. Study results and limitations: Among TCR sequences, most were rare, though some public TCRs appeared in many donors.

V was pared by 2 bases and J by 8 bases, with 7 bases between. Germline-derived CDR1 and CDR2 are MNHEY and SMNVEV (reference sequence). The CDR3 contains 12 residues. The sequenced sample was PBMCs. The rearrangement links TRBV27 to TRBJ1-5; TRBD1 is a possible D gene (5 bases). This receptor was obtained from a young woman in good health and CMV-seronegative. CDR3 nucleotides: TGTGCCAGCAGTTTAGCGGGGGAGCCCCAGCATTTT. This codes for CASSLAGEPQHF.